A few counts support the clone carrying this T cell receptor beta chain. These data belong to a study of shared clonotypes between healthy human individuals. Study-level background: CD4 naive cells filled three plates per donor, CD4 memory three, CD8 naive two and CD8 memory one.

V was cut by 3 bases and J by 1 base, with 6 bases left in between. The CDR3 runs 14 residues. The germline V gene has CDR1 SNHLY and CDR2 FYNNEI. At deep level, the assay was performed. Using immunoSEQ multiplex PCR, the repertoire was profiled, and TCRdb retains in-frame clones only, with some absent. The table has approximately 940,000 clones, 76% seen once. Donors were Caucasian adults residing in Nashville, Tennessee, USA. Sequences were obtained from memory CD4+ T cells sorted from blood. Noted subset: CD45RA-negative fraction. The V and J genes are TRBV2 and TRBJ2-2, with D perhaps matching TRBD2 (5 bases). The sequence was obtained from a man between 18 and 35 years old in good health. The CDR3 loop is CASSDEGNTGELFF. The CDR3 DNA reads TGTGCCAGCAGTGATGAGGGGAACACCGGGGAGCTGTTTTTT. Full variable domain (rest looked up from reference TRBV2 and TRBJ2-2): EPEVTQTPSHQVTQMGQEVILRCVPISNHLYFYWYRQILGQKVEFLVSFYNNEISEKSEIFDDQFSVERPDGSNFTLKIRSTKLEDSAMYFCASSDEGNTGELFFGEGSRLTVL.